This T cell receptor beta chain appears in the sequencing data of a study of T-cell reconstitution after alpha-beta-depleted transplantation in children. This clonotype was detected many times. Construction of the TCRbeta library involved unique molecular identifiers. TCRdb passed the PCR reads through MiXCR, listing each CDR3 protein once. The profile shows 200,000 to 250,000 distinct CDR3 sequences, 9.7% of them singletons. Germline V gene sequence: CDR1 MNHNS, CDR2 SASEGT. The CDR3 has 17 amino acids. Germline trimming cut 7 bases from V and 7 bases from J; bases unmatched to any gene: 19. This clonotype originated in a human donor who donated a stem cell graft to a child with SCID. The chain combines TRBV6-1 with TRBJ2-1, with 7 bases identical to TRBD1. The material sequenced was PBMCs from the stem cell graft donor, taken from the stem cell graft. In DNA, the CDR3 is TGTGCCAGCACAAAAAGGGTCGGCCAGGGGGTATTAAATGAGCAGTTCTTC. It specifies CASTKRVGQGVLNEQFF.